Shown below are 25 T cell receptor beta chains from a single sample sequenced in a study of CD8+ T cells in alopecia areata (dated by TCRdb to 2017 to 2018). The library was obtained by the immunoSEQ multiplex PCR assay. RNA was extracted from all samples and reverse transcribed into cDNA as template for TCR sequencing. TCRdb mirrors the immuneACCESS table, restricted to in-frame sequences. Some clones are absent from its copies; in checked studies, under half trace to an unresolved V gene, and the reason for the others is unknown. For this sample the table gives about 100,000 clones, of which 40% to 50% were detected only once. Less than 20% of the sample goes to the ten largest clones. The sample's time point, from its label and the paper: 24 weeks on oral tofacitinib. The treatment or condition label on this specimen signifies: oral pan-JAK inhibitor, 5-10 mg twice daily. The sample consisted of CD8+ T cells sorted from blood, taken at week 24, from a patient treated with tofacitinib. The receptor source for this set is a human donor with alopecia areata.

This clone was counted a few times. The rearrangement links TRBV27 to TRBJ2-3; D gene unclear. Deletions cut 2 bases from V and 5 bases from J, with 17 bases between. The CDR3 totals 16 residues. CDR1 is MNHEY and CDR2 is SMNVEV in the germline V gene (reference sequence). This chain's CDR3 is CASSLRTDPRLDTQYF. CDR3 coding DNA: TGTGCCAGCAGTTTAAGGACCGACCCTCGCCTAGATACGCAGTATTTT.

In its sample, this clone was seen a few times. The CDR3 loop reads CAWETGIGGNEQFF. The DNA for the CDR3 is TGTGCCTGGGAGACAGGGATTGGAGGGAATGAGCAGTTCTTC. The chain links TRBV30 to TRBJ2-1, with D perhaps TRBD1 (7 bases). This CDR3 comprises 14 residues. Germline-derived CDR1 and CDR2 are GTSNPN and SVGIG (reference sequence). V shed 5 bases and J shed 7 bases, with 18 bases lying between them.

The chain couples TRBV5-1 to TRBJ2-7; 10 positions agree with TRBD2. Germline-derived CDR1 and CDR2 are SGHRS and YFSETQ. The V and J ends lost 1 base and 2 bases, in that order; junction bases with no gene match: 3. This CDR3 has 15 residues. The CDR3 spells CASSLRLAGAYEQYF. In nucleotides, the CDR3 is TGCGCCAGCAGCTTGAGGCTAGCGGGAGCCTACGAGCAGTACTTC.

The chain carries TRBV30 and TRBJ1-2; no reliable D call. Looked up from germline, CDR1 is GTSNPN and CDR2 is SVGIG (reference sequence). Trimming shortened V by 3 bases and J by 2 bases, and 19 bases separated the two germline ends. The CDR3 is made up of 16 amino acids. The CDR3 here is CAWRYYGNMGNYGYTF. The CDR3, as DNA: TGTGCCTGGAGGTATTACGGGAACATGGGCAACTATGGCTACACCTTC.

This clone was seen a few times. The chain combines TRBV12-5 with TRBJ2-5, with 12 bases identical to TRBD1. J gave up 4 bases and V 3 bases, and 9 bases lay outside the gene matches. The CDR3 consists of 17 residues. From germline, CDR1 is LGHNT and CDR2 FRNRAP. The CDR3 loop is CASGFGPGTGGLETQYF. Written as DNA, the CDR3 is TGTGCTAGTGGTTTTGGCCCCGGGACAGGGGGCCTAGAGACCCAGTACTTC. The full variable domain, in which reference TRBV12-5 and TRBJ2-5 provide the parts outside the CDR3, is DARVTQTPRHKVTEMGQEVTMRCQPILGHNTVFWYRQTMMQGLELLAYFRNRAPLDDSGMPKDRFSAEMPDATLATLKIQPSEPRDSAVYFCASGFGPGTGGLETQYFGPGTRLLVL.

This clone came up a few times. In DNA, the CDR3 is TGTGCCTGGAGTGTCCTGGGGCCCCAAGAAGCTTTCTTT. This encodes CAWSVLGPQEAFF. The V gene is TRBV30, the J gene TRBJ1-1, with D possibly TRBD1 on 5 matching bases. Trimming removed 0 bases from V and 8 bases from J, with 13 bases in between. Germline CDR1 and CDR2: GTSNPN and SVGIG (reference sequence). The CDR3 spans 13 residues.

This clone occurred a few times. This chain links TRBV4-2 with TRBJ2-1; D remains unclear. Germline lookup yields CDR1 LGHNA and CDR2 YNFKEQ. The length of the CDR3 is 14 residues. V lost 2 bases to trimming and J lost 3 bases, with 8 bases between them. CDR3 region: CASSQPIGYNEQFF. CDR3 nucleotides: TGTGCCAGCAGCCAACCCATTGGCTACAATGAGCAGTTCTTC.

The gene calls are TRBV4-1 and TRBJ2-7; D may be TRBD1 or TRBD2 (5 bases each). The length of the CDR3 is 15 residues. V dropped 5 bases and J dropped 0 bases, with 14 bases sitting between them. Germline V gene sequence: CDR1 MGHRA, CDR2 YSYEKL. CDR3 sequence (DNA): TGCGCCAGCAGCGCATACAAGGGACGCTCCTACGAGCAGTACTTC. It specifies CASSAYKGRSYEQYF.

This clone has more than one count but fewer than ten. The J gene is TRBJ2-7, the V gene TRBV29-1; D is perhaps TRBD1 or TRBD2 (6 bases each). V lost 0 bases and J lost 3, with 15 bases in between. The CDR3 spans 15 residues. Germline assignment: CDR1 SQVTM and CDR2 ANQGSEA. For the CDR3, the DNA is TGCAGCGTTGAAGAGCGGGGACACCCTTTCTACGAGCAGTACTTC. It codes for CSVEERGHPFYEQYF.

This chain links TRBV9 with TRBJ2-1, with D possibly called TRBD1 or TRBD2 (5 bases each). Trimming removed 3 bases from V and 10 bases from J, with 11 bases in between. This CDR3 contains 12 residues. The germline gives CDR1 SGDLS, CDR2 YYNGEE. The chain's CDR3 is CASSGDRPEQFF. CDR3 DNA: TGTGCCAGCAGCGGGGACCGCCCGGAGCAGTTCTTC.

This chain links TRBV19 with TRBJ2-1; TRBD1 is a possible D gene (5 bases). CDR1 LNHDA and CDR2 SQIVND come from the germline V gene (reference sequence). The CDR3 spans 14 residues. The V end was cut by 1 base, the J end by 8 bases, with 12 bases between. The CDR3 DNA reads TGTGCCAGTAGTATAGTGGCCAGGGTGGATGAGCAGTTCTTC. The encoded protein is CASSIVARVDEQFF.

The CDR3, as DNA: TGTGCCAGCAGTTACTCTACAGGGATGTACGAGCAGTACTTC. This encodes CASSYSTGMYEQYF. The chain recombines TRBV6-5 with TRBJ2-7, with a weak D call TRBD1 (6 bases). The germline V gene encodes CDR1 MNHEY and CDR2 SVGAGI. V was shortened by 0 bases and J by 4 bases, with 10 bases between the two germline ends. This CDR3 is 14 amino acids long.

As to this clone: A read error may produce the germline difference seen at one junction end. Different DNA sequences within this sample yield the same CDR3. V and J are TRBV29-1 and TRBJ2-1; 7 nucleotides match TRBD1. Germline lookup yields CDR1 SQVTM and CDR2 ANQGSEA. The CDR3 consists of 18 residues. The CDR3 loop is CSVEDWTGSPESYNEQFF. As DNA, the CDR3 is TGCAGCGTCGAAGATTGGACAGGTTCCCCCGAGAGTTACAATGAGCAGTTCTTC.

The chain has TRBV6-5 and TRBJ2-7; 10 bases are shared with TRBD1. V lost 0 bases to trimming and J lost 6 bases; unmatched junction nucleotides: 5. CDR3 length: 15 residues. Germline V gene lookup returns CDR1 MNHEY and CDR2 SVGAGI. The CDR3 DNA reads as TGTGCCAGCAGTTACTCAGGGACAGGGGCGGGCGAGCAGTACTTC. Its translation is CASSYSGTGAGEQYF.

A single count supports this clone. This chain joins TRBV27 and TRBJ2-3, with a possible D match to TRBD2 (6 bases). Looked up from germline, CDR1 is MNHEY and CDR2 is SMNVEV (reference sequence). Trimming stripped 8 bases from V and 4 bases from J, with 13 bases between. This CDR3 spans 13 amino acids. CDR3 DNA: TGTGCCAGCGGCCTAGCGAGCTCAGATACGCAGTATTTT. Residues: CASGLASSDTQYF.

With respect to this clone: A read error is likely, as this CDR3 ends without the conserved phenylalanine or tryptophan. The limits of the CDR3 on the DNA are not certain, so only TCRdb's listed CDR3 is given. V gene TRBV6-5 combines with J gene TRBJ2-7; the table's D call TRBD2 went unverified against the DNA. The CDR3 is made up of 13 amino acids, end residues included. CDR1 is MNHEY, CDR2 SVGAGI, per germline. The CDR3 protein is CASNQTSGRALSI.

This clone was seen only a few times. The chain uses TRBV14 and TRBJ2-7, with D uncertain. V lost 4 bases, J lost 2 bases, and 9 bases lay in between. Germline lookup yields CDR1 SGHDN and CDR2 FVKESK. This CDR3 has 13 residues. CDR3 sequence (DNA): TGTGCCAGCAGCCTCGGGCCTACCTACGAGCAGTACTTC. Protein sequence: CASSLGPTYEQYF. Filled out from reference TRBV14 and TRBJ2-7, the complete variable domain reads EAGVTQFPSHSVIEKGQTVTLRCDPISGHDNLYWYRRVMGKEIKFLLHFVKESKQDESGMPNNRFLAERTGGTYSTLKVQPAELEDSGVYFCASSLGPTYEQYFGPGTRLTVT.

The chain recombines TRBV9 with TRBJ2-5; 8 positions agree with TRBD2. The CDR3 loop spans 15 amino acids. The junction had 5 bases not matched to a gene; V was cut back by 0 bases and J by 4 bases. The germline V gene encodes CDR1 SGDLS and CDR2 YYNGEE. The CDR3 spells CASSVAQRELETQYF. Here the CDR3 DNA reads TGTGCCAGCAGCGTAGCTCAGCGGGAGTTAGAGACCCAGTACTTC.

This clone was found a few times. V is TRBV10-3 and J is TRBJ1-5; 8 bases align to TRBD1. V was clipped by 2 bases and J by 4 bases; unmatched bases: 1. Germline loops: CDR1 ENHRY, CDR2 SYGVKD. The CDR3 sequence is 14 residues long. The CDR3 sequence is CAISEGQGNQPQHF. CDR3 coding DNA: TGTGCCATCAGTGAGGGACAGGGAAATCAGCCCCAGCATTTT.

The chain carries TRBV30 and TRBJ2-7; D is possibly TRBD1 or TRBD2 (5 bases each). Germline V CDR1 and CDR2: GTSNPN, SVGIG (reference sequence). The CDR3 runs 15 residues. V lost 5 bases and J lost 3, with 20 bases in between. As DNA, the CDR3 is TGTGCCTGGGGTTCATGGGGGAGAGGGGTCTACGAGCAGTACTTC. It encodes CAWGSWGRGVYEQYF. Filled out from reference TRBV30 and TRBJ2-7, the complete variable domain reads SQTIHQWPATLVQPVGSPLSLECTVEGTSNPNLYWYRQAAGRGLQLLFYSVGIGQISSEVPQNLSASRPQDRQFILSSKKLLLSDSGFYLCAWGSWGRGVYEQYFGPGTRLTVT.

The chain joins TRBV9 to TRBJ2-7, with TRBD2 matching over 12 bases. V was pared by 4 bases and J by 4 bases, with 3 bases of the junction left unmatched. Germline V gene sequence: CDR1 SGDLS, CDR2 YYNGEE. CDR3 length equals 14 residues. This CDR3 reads CASSTGLAGYEQYF. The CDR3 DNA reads TGTGCCAGCAGCACCGGACTAGCGGGATACGAGCAGTACTTC.

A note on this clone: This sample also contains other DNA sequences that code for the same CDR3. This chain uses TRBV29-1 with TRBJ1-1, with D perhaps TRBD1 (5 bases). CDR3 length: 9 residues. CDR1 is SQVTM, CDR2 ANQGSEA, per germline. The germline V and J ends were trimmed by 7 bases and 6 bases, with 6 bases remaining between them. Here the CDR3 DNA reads TGCAGCGGGGGCCCTGAAGCTTTCTTT. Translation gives CSGGPEAFF.

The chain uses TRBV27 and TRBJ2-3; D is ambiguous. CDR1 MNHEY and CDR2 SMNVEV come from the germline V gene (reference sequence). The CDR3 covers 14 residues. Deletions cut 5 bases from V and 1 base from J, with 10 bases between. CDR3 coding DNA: TGTGCCAGCAGTCCTAACTTCCGCACAGATACGCAGTATTTT. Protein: CASSPNFRTDTQYF.

As DNA, the CDR3 is TGCAGCGCACCGCACGGGATAAAGGATGAGCAGTTCTTC. It encodes CSAPHGIKDEQFF. The chain combines TRBV29-1 with TRBJ2-1, with D tentatively TRBD2 (5 bases). Germline values: CDR1 SQVTM, CDR2 ANQGSEA. With 7 bases removed from V and 8 bases from J, the gap between germline ends came to 18 bases. The CDR3 is 13 residues long.

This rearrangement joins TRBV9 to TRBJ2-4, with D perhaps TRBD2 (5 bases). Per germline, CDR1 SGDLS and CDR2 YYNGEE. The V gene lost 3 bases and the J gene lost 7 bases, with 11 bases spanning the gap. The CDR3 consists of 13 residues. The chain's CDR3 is CASSARERNIQYF. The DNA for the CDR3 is TGTGCCAGCAGCGCCCGCGAGCGGAACATTCAGTACTTC.